This TCR beta chain was identified in a study of PD-1 blockade in classical Hodgkin lymphoma. Only in-frame clones appear in the TCRdb table, and some are missing; sequencing was by immunoSEQ multiplex PCR. The sample lists about 39,000 clones, around 63% occurring once. Study results and limitations: Patients who initiated nivolumab within 1 year of ASCT were excluded.

The length of the CDR3 is 14 residues. Germline assignment: CDR1 SGDLS and CDR2 YYNGEE. V was pared by 6 bases and J by 4 bases, with 7 bases of the junction left unmatched. Remarks on this clone: The target antigen is unknown.

No patient escaped relapse after autologous stem cell transplantation, and brentuximab vedotin exposure varied. The source material was peripheral blood mononuclear cells (PBMCs), sampled before the second cycle of nivolumab. This chain joins TRBV9 and TRBJ2-3; 8 positions match TRBD2. The TCR comes from a human donor with classical Hodgkin lymphoma. The chain's CDR3 is CASTSGRGADTQYF. The CDR3 region has the DNA TGTGCCAGCACTAGCGGGCGAGGTGCAGATACGCAGTATTTT. Together with reference TRBV9 and TRBJ2-3, the CDR3 gives the full variable domain: DSGVTQTPKHLITATGQRVTLRCSPRSGDLSVYWYQQSLDQGLQFLIQYYNGEERAKGNILERFSAQQFPDLHSELNLSSLELGDSALYFCASTSGRGADTQYFGPGTRLTVL.